Presented here are 28 T cell receptor beta chains from one specimen sequenced in a study of T cell changes during pregnancy in multiple sclerosis. Assay used: immunoSEQ multiplex PCR; TCRdb lists only in-frame clones, some missing. Counted here are about 40,000 clones, 85% to 90% occurring once; the ten biggest clones make up roughly 4.8%. This specimen was peripheral blood, taken in the second trimester of pregnancy. The receptor source for this set is a female donor in good health, enrolled as a control in a pregnancy study.

The rearrangement joins TRBV7-2 to TRBJ1-4; D uncertain. V shed 4 bases and J shed 0 bases, with 6 bases lying between them. Germline CDR1 reads SGHTA; CDR2 reads FQGNSA. This CDR3 is built from 14 residues. DNA for the CDR3: TGTGCCAGCAGCTGGACTGCAACTAATGAAAAACTGTTTTTT. This codes for CASSWTATNEKLFF.

The chain employs TRBV7-8 and TRBJ1-6, with a weak D call TRBD1 (5 bases). Germline V gene sequence: CDR1 SGHVS, CDR2 FQNEAQ. The V end lost 1 base, the J end lost 14 bases, and 12 bases lay between the germline ends. This CDR3 has 13 residues. This CDR3 is CASSLELGTALHF. For the CDR3, the DNA is TGTGCCAGCAGCTTAGAACTAGGGACTGCCCTCCACTTT.

The V call is TRBV6-5, the J call TRBJ2-3; no reliable D call. The CDR3 spans 15 residues. CDR1 is MNHEY, CDR2 SVGAGI, per germline. Trimming pared 2 bases from V and 0 bases from J, leaving 9 bases between. CDR3 region: CASSYRRWSTDTQYF. CDR3 nucleotides: TGTGCCAGCAGTTACCGGCGGTGGAGCACAGATACGCAGTATTTT.

DNA for the CDR3: TGTGCCAGCAGCTTAGATATTTGGGCAGGGGCCTACGAGCAGTACTTC. This codes for CASSLDIWAGAYEQYF. J is TRBJ2-7 and V is TRBV7-2; weak D call: TRBD1 (6 bases). Trimming left V 1 base short and J 2 bases short, with 15 bases between. The germline gives CDR1 SGHTA, CDR2 FQGNSA. The CDR3 is 16 amino acids.

This chain connects TRBV11-2 to TRBJ1-5; 9 positions match TRBD1. The length of the CDR3 is 15 residues. CDR1 is SGHAT, CDR2 FQNNGV, per germline. Trimming removed 5 bases from V and 0 bases from J; junction bases left unmatched: 2. The DNA of the CDR3 is TGTGCCAGCAGCCCACAGGGGGCTAGCAATCAGCCCCAGCATTTT. Protein sequence: CASSPQGASNQPQHF. Drawing the rest from reference TRBV11-2 and TRBJ1-5, the complete variable domain is EAGVAQSPRYKIIEKRQSVAFWCNPISGHATLYWYQQILGQGPKLLIQFQNNGVVDDSQLPKDRFSAERLKGVDSTLKIQPAKLEDSAVYLCASSPQGASNQPQHFGDGTRLSIL.

J is TRBJ2-1 and V is TRBV29-1; 7 nucleotides align to TRBD1. The CDR3 spans 14 residues. V lost 4 bases, J lost 2 bases, and 5 bases stayed unmatched. CDR1 SQVTM and CDR2 ANQGSEA come from the germline V gene. As DNA, the CDR3 is TGCAGCGTTGCGAAGGGGGCAACCTACAATGAGCAGTTCTTC. Protein sequence: CSVAKGATYNEQFF.

The count of this clone is one. The V call is TRBV18, the J call TRBJ2-1, with a possible D match to TRBD2 (6 bases). Germline CDR1 KGHSH, CDR2 LQKENI. V lost 6 bases and J 8 bases, leaving 17 bases between the germline ends. The CDR3 length is 14 residues. The CDR3 loop reads CASSTRGREDEQFF. CDR3 sequence (DNA): TGTGCCAGCTCGACCCGCGGGCGGGAAGATGAGCAGTTCTTC.

The table lists this clone with a count of one. V gene TRBV6-6 combines with J gene TRBJ2-1, with D possibly being TRBD1 (5 bases). Germline V CDR1 and CDR2: MNHNY, SVGAGI (reference sequence). V shed 6 bases and J shed 7 bases, with 22 bases lying between them. The CDR3 totals 16 residues. For the CDR3, the DNA is TGTGCCAGCAGCCAACAAGGGGCGGCACTAAGTAATGAGCAGTTCTTC. Amino acid sequence: CASSQQGAALSNEQFF.

This clone was seen only once. The chain recombines TRBV25-1 with TRBJ2-2; D is uncertain. The germline V gene has CDR1 MGHDK and CDR2 SYGVNS. The CDR3 sequence is 17 residues long. The V end lost 0 bases, the J end lost 0 bases, and 11 bases lay between the germline ends. CDR3 sequence (DNA): TGTGCCAGCAGTGAATATGGTCAGGATTCGAACACCGGGGAGCTGTTTTTT. Residues: CASSEYGQDSNTGELFF.

The gene calls are TRBV5-1 and TRBJ2-5; a possible D gene is TRBD2 (7 bases). The V gene lost 7 bases and the J gene lost 2 bases, with 12 bases spanning the gap. The CDR3 runs to 13 residues. Germline V lookup: CDR1 SGHRS, CDR2 YFSETQ. The CDR3 DNA reads TGCGCCAGCGGGAGGGGGATTCAAGAGACCCAGTACTTC. Its translation is CASGRGIQETQYF.

The chain has TRBV30 and TRBJ1-2; D is unresolved. CDR1 and CDR2 from the germline V gene are GTSNPN and SVGIG (reference sequence). The CDR3 length is 11 residues. Trimming took 2 bases from V and 7 from J, leaving 8 bases between them. CDR3 residues: CAWSRRSGYTF. CDR3 sequence (DNA): TGTGCCTGGAGTCGCAGGTCTGGCTACACCTTC.

The gene calls are TRBV5-8 and TRBJ2-5; maybe TRBD2 (6 bases). The CDR3 is 14 amino acids. Germline V gene sequence: CDR1 SGHTS, CDR2 YDEGEE. The germline V and J ends were trimmed by 4 bases and 2 bases, with 12 bases remaining between them. In DNA form, the CDR3 reads TGTGCCAGCAGCCCGACTAGGAAGCAAGAGACCCAGTACTTC. It encodes CASSPTRKQETQYF. Together with reference TRBV5-8 and TRBJ2-5, the CDR3 gives the full variable domain: EAGVTQSPTHLIKTRGQQATLRCSPISGHTSVYWYQQALGLGLQFLLWYDEGEERNRGNFPPRFSGRQFPNYSSELNVNALELEDSALYLCASSPTRKQETQYFGPGTRLLVL.

This clone was picked up a small number of times. J is TRBJ1-3 and V is TRBV7-2; 11 bases match TRBD1. V was pared by 4 bases and J by 8 bases, with 7 bases of the junction left unmatched. CDR1 is SGHTA and CDR2 is FQGNSA in the germline V gene. This CDR3 is 15 amino acids long. The CDR3 sequence: CASSSGGQGGDTIYF. The CDR3 DNA is TGTGCCAGCAGCTCGGGGGGACAGGGGGGAGACACCATATATTTT.

The chain joins TRBV15 to TRBJ1-1; unclear D gene. The CDR3 extends over 15 amino acids. CDR1 is LNHNV and CDR2 is YYDKDF in the germline V gene (reference sequence). Trimming left V 2 bases short and J 5 bases short, with 15 bases between. CDR3 in amino acids: CATSRRAEGRTEAFF. The DNA for the CDR3 is TGTGCCACCAGCAGAAGGGCCGAGGGCAGGACTGAAGCTTTCTTT.

V gene TRBV9 combines with J gene TRBJ2-2; 9 bases are shared with TRBD2. The CDR3 contains 15 residues. V gave up 6 bases and J gave up 7 bases; unmatched junction bases: 10. CDR1 and CDR2 from the germline V gene are SGDLS and YYNGEE. For the CDR3, the DNA is TGTGCCAGCACGAAGTTGACTAGCGGATACGGGGAGCTGTTTTTT. It codes for CASTKLTSGYGELFF.

J is TRBJ2-1 and V is TRBV19, with D tentatively TRBD1 (6 bases). Germline CDR1 reads LNHDA; CDR2 reads SQIVND (reference sequence). The CDR3 is made up of 14 amino acids. V dropped 9 bases and J dropped 0 bases, with 12 bases sitting between them. CDR3 residues: CASRQDPSYNEQFF. In DNA, the CDR3 is TGTGCCAGCAGACAGGACCCCTCCTACAATGAGCAGTTCTTC.

The chain combines TRBV28 with TRBJ1-1; D perhaps matches TRBD1 (5 bases). V lost 3 bases, J lost 8 bases, and 13 bases lay in between. The length of the CDR3 is 13 residues. The V gene's germline CDR1 is MDHEN and CDR2 SYDVKM. The CDR3 nucleotides read TGTGCCAGCAGTTTTGCAGGGCGGGGGGAAGCTTTCTTT. Protein sequence: CASSFAGRGEAFF.

The chain uses TRBV27 and TRBJ1-2; D unresolved. Trimming took off 6 bases at V and 3 bases at J, with 11 bases between the two ends. CDR1 is MNHEY, CDR2 SMNVEV, per germline (reference sequence). CDR3 size: 13 residues. The CDR3, as DNA: TGTGCCAGCAGCCCGGACGGGGACTATGGCTACACCTTC. Translation gives CASSPDGDYGYTF.

The DNA for the CDR3 is TGTGCCAGCAGCCTAGGACAGGCTCACTCTGGAAACACCATATATTTT. Protein product: CASSLGQAHSGNTIYF. This rearrangement joins TRBV5-6 to TRBJ1-3, with 7 bases that match TRBD1. Germline CDR1 SGHDT, CDR2 YYEEEE. This CDR3 has 16 residues. V lost 4 bases and J lost 0; bases outside the gene matches: 7.

The genes are TRBV27 and TRBJ1-4; D gene unclear. Trimming left V 2 bases short and J 8 bases short, with 15 bases between. This CDR3 has 15 residues. Per the germline V gene, CDR1 is MNHEY and CDR2 is SMNVEV (reference sequence). The CDR3 nucleotides are TGTGCCAGCAGTTTAAGTTTGGCCGTTTACGAAAAACTGTTTTTT. Translating gives CASSLSLAVYEKLFF.

The chain has TRBV6-1 and TRBJ2-7, with D hard to call. The CDR3 covers 11 residues. Germline loops: CDR1 MNHNS, CDR2 SASEGT. V was shortened by 6 bases and J by 3 bases, with 6 bases between the two germline ends. The DNA for the CDR3 is TGTGCCAGCAGCCTAGGCTACGAGCAGTACTTC. This gives the protein CASSLGYEQYF.

CDR3 sequence reads: CASRTDVLSYGYTF. CDR3 DNA: TGTGCCAGCAGGACAGACGTTTTATCCTATGGCTACACCTTC. This chain links TRBV27 with TRBJ1-2; TRBD1 is a possible D gene (5 bases). The germline CDR1 and CDR2 sequences are MNHEY and SMNVEV (reference sequence). V was trimmed by 6 bases and J by 4 bases, leaving 15 bases between them. This CDR3 region has 14 residues.

In DNA form, the CDR3 reads TGTGCCAGCAGCTTATGGACAGTTTCTGGAAACACCATATATTTT. As protein: CASSLWTVSGNTIYF. The V and J genes are TRBV7-2 and TRBJ1-3; maybe TRBD1 (6 bases). The CDR3 sequence is 15 residues long. Trimming took off 2 bases at V and 1 base at J, with 9 bases between the two ends. Germline V gene lookup returns CDR1 SGHTA and CDR2 FQGNSA.

The chain employs TRBV19 and TRBJ1-1; TRBD1 is a possible D gene (5 bases). The germline V gene has CDR1 LNHDA and CDR2 SQIVND (reference sequence). The ends were cut back, 3 bases at V and 5 bases at J, with 16 bases in the middle. This CDR3 has 15 amino acids. The CDR3 loop reads CASSILSSGGTEAFF. The CDR3 DNA reads TGTGCCAGTAGTATCCTTTCCTCGGGGGGGACTGAAGCTTTCTTT. The full variable domain, with the rest looked up from reference TRBV19 and TRBJ1-1, is DGGITQSPKYLFRKEGQNVTLSCEQNLNHDAMYWYRQDPGQGLRLIYYSQIVNDFQKGDIAEGYSVSREKKESFPLTVTSAQKNPTAFYLCASSILSSGGTEAFFGQGTRLTVV.

The V call is TRBV15, the J call TRBJ2-1; possibly TRBD2 for D (6 bases). The V gene's germline CDR1 is LNHNV and CDR2 YYDKDF (reference sequence). V was trimmed by 5 bases and J by 3 bases, leaving 14 bases between them. The CDR3 has 15 residues. CDR3 DNA sequence: TGTGCCACCAGCGGACTACAGAGGCTCTACAATGAGCAGTTCTTC. Its protein product is CATSGLQRLYNEQFF.

The rearrangement links TRBV5-6 to TRBJ2-5; D possibly corresponds to TRBD2 (5 bases). This CDR3 is built from 15 residues. V was clipped by 0 bases and J by 5 bases, with 14 bases between them. CDR1 is SGHDT, CDR2 YYEEEE, per germline. CDR3 sequence: CASSLGPREHETQYF. The CDR3 DNA reads TGTGCCAGCAGCTTGGGCCCCCGGGAACACGAGACCCAGTACTTC. Together with reference TRBV5-6 and TRBJ2-5, the CDR3 gives the full variable domain: DAGVTQSPTHLIKTRGQQVTLRCSPKSGHDTVSWYQQALGQGPQFIFQYYEEEERQRGNFPDRFSGHQFPNYSSELNVNALLLGDSALYLCASSLGPREHETQYFGPGTRLLVL.

The CDR3 nucleotides read TGTGCCAGCAGCTTGTCCGGGGGAACTTCCAATGAGCAGTTCTTC. This translates into CASSLSGGTSNEQFF. The V and J genes are TRBV5-6 and TRBJ2-1; tentative D call: TRBD2 (6 bases). CDR3 length: 15 amino acids. Germline CDR1 and CDR2: SGHDT and YYEEEE. Trimming removed 1 base at V and 6 bases at J, with 14 bases between. Looking up the rest from reference TRBV5-6 and TRBJ2-1 gives the full variable domain: DAGVTQSPTHLIKTRGQQVTLRCSPKSGHDTVSWYQQALGQGPQFIFQYYEEEERQRGNFPDRFSGHQFPNYSSELNVNALLLGDSALYLCASSLSGGTSNEQFFGPGTRLTVL.

V is TRBV30 and J is TRBJ1-1, with 9 bases matching TRBD1. The germline V gene encodes CDR1 GTSNPN and CDR2 SVGIG (reference sequence). This CDR3 spans 17 amino acids. Trimming removed 4 bases from V and 4 bases from J; junction bases left unmatched: 16. The CDR3 DNA is TGTGCCTGGACCACCTCCCGGGACAGGGTAACGGGCACTGAAGCTTTCTTT. As protein: CAWTTSRDRVTGTEAFF.